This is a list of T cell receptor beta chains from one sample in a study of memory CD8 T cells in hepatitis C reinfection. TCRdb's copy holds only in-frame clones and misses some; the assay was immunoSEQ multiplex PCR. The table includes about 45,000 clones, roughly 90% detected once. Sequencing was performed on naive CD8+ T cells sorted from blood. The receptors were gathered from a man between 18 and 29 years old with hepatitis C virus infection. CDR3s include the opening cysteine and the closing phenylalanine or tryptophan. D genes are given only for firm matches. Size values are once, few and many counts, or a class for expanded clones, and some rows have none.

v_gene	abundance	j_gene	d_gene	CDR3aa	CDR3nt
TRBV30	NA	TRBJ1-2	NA	CAWSVGDRSGYTF	TGTGCCTGGAGTGTAGGAGACAGGTCCGGCTACACCTTC
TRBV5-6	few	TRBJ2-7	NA	CASSEGDPYEQYF	TGTGCCAGCAGCGAGGGCGATCCCTACGAGCAGTACTTC
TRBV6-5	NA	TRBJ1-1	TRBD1	CASSHLGQGVTEAFF	TGTGCCAGCAGCCACCTCGGACAGGGCGTCACTGAAGCTTTCTTT
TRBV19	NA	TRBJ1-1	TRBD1	CASSLGQGRTEAFF	TGTGCCAGTAGTCTCGGACAGGGTCGCACTGAAGCTTTCTTT
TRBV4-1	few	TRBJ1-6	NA	CASKTGNNSPLHF	TGCGCCAGCAAAACGGGGAATAATTCACCCCTCCACTTT
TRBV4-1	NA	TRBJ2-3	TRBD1	CASSEGQGVTDTQYF	TGCGCCAGCAGCGAGGGACAGGGGGTAACAGATACGCAGTATTTT
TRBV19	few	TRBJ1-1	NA	CASSMGVLNTEAFF	TGTGCCAGTAGTATGGGAGTTCTGAACACTGAAGCTTTCTTT
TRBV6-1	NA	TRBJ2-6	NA	CASSEGTGINVLTF	TGTGCCAGCAGTGAAGGAACAGGGATCAACGTCCTGACTTTC
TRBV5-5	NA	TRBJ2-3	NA	CASSLEGRSTDTQYF	TGTGCCAGCAGCTTGGAAGGCAGGAGCACAGATACGCAGTATTTT
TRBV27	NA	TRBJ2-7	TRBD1	CASSRTGGAYEQYF	TGTGCCAGCAGTCGGACAGGGGGCGCCTACGAGCAGTACTTC
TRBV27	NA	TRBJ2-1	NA	CASSLSPDNEQFF	TGTGCCAGCAGTTTATCCCCGGACAATGAGCAGTTCTTC
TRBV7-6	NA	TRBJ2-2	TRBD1	CASSPRGQITGELFF	TGTGCCAGCAGTCCCCGGGGACAGATCACCGGGGAGCTGTTTTTT
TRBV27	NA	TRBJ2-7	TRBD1	CASSSYGTGYEQYF	TGTGCCAGCAGTTCCTACGGGACAGGGTACGAGCAGTACTTC
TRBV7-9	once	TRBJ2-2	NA	CASSSTRNSRDGELFF	TGTGCCAGCAGTTCAACTAGAAACAGCCGCGACGGGGAGCTGTTTTTT
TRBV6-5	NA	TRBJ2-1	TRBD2	CASSYGRESNEQFF	TGTGCCAGCAGTTACGGGCGGGAGTCTAATGAGCAGTTCTTC
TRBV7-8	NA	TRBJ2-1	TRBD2	CASSLMASGTLNEQFF	TGTGCCAGCAGCTTAATGGCTAGCGGGACCCTCAATGAGCAGTTCTTC